This TCR beta chain was recorded in a study of Graves' ophthalmopathy and Graves' hyperthyroidism. None of the included patients had other autoimmune diseases, uncontrolled infections, pregnancy or lactation, as these led to exclusion. A roughly 9.3 ml volume of fresh peripheral blood provided the PBMCs. The CDR3 consists of 15 residues. The V gene end was trimmed by 6 bases and the J gene end by 3 bases; junction bases not matched to a gene: 3. RNA transcripts served as template for amplifying TCR beta CDR3 sequences. The workflow started with a first-round RT-PCR run with HTBI primers and then moved on to a second-round multiplex PCR. In TCRdb, the multiplex PCR reads were re-called with MiXCR into one record per CDR3 protein. The repertoire consists of some 370,000 distinct CDR3 sequences, with about a sixth occurring once and the leading ten covering roughly 2.4%. Many counts were recorded for this clonotype.

The chain has TRBV12-3 or TRBV12-4 and TRBJ2-2; 11 bases match TRBD2. The receptor comes from an adult woman with stable Graves' hyperthyroidism. Sequencing input: peripheral blood. For the CDR3, the DNA is TGTGCCAGCAGAGGGGGACTAGCGGACACCGGGGAGCTGTTTTTT. This translates into CASRGGLADTGELFF.